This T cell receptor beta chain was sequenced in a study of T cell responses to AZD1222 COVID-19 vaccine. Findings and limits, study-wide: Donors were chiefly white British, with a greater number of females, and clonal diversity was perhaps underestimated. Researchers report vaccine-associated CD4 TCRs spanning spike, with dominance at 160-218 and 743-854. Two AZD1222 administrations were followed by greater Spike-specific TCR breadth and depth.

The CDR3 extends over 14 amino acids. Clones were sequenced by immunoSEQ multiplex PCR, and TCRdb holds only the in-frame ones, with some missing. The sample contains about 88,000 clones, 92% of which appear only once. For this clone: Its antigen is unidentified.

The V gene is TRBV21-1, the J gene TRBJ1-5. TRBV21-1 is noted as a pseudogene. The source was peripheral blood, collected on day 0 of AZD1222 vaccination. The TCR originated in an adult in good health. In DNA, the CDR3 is TGTGCCAGCAGCAAAAGGGAAAGCAATCAGCCCCAGCATTTT. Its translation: CASSKRESNQPQHF.